These 20 T cell receptor beta chains share one sample of origin, sequenced in a study of blood T cell dynamics during melanoma immunotherapy. Time point given: week 3, after first cycle of checkpoint inhibitor. Clones were read by immunoSEQ multiplex PCR, and TCRdb kept only the in-frame ones, dropping some. The table lists 10,000 to 13,000 clones, 88% of them singletons. The specimen comprised blood, sampled from a patient treated with checkpoint blockade. The receptors shown here come from a human donor with melanoma.

The CDR3 coding sequence is TGTGCCAGTAGTCCCCGGCCGGGACTGGAGAACACTGAAGCTTTCTTT. This gives the protein CASSPRPGLENTEAFF. The chain combines TRBV19 with TRBJ1-1, with a possible D match to TRBD1 (5 bases). Per the germline V gene, CDR1 is LNHDA and CDR2 is SQIVND (reference sequence). V dropped 5 bases and J dropped 1 base, with 17 bases sitting between them. This CDR3 comprises 16 residues.

This chain uses TRBV15 with TRBJ1-3; D is undetermined. Looked up from germline, CDR1 is LNHNV and CDR2 is YYDKDF (reference sequence). V was pared by 5 bases and J by 3 bases, with 8 bases between. The CDR3 contains 13 residues. The DNA of the CDR3 is TGTGCCACCAGCTTTTTAAATGGAAACACCATATATTTT. It translates to CATSFLNGNTIYF.

V is TRBV5-1 and J is TRBJ2-2; D possibly matches TRBD1 or TRBD2 (5 bases each). The CDR3 runs to 13 residues. The germline V gene encodes CDR1 SGHRS and CDR2 YFSETQ. V shed 4 bases and J shed 4 bases, with 8 bases lying between them. CDR3 sequence (DNA): TGCGCCAGCAGCGGGACCGCCACCGGGGAGCTGTTTTTT. Its protein product is CASSGTATGELFF.

This rearrangement joins TRBV4-3 to TRBJ1-3; no definite D call. Germline CDR1 is LGHNA and CDR2 is YSLEER. V was clipped by 1 base and J by 1 base, with 5 bases between them. This CDR3 has 14 amino acids. The CDR3 DNA sequence: TGCGCCAGCAGCCAAGGAGCTTCTGGAAACACCATATATTTT. Residues: CASSQGASGNTIYF.

This sequence joins TRBV14 and TRBJ1-4; D unclear. The germline gives CDR1 SGHDN, CDR2 FVKESK. CDR3 length: 15 residues. The V end was cut by 0 bases, the J end by 7 bases, with 12 bases between. The CDR3 DNA is TGTGCCAGCAGCCAAGACATGGGAAAAGGTGAAAAACTGTTTTTT. Its translation: CASSQDMGKGEKLFF.

The chain's CDR3 is CASSSLRGNEQFF. The CDR3 region has the DNA TGTGCCAGCAGTTCCCTTAGGGGCAATGAGCAGTTCTTC. This chain uses TRBV6-6 with TRBJ2-1, with a weak D call TRBD1 (5 bases). The CDR3 is 13 amino acids. The V end lost 4 bases, the J end lost 6 bases, and 10 bases lay between the germline ends. Germline values: CDR1 MNHNY, CDR2 SVGAGI (reference sequence).

The J gene is TRBJ1-1, the V gene TRBV7-3; D not certain. Looked up from germline, CDR1 is SGHTA and CDR2 is FQGTGA. The V end lost 1 base, the J end lost 7 bases, and 10 bases lay between the germline ends. CDR3 length: 13 amino acids. For the CDR3, the DNA is TGTGCCAGCAGCTTAAAGGCAGGCCTTGAAGCTTTCTTT. This codes for CASSLKAGLEAFF.

This clone came up once. The rearrangement uses TRBV4-3 and TRBJ1-2; D may be TRBD1 (5 bases). Trimming removed 0 bases at V and 3 bases at J, with 14 bases between. This CDR3 is 16 amino acids long. Germline assignment: CDR1 LGHNA and CDR2 YSLEER. CDR3 nucleotides: TGCGCCAGCAGCCAAGATTTAGGCAGGGACTACTATGGCTACACCTTC. Protein: CASSQDLGRDYYGYTF.

This sequence joins TRBV5-1 and TRBJ2-5, with D uncertain. This CDR3 region has 15 residues. Germline-derived CDR1 and CDR2 are SGHRS and YFSETQ. Trimming took off 0 bases at V and 5 bases at J, with 14 bases between the two ends. In nucleotides, the CDR3 is TGCGCCAGCAGCTTGGTCTCACCAAGCGCGGAGACCCAGTACTTC. Translation gives CASSLVSPSAETQYF.

Written as DNA, the CDR3 is TGTGCCAGCAGTGAAGGGCTAGCGGGGGGTTTCGACGAGCAGTACTTC. It yields the protein CASSEGLAGGFDEQYF. This chain joins TRBV6-1 and TRBJ2-7; 11 bases are shared with TRBD2. After removal of 1 base from V and 5 bases from J, the junction contained 7 bases not matched to a gene. This CDR3 has 16 amino acids. Germline V gene sequence: CDR1 MNHNS, CDR2 SASEGT.

The genes are TRBV7-8 and TRBJ2-3; TRBD2 might be the D (6 bases). V was clipped by 6 bases and J by 2 bases, with 15 bases between them. The CDR3 is 15 amino acids. CDR1 is SGHVS and CDR2 is FQNEAQ in the germline V gene. CDR3 nucleotides: TGTGCCAGCAGTCCACCGGGGGTACACACAGATACGCAGTATTTT. It specifies CASSPPGVHTDTQYF.

The chain joins TRBV2 to TRBJ1-6, with D unclear. CDR3 length: 18 amino acids. Germline V gene lookup returns CDR1 SNHLY and CDR2 FYNNEI. Between the trimmed V and J ends, which lost 3 bases and 4 bases, there was a span of 19 bases. The CDR3 DNA follows: TGTGCCAGCAGTGATACGGTGTCCCTGCCTTCTTATAATTCACCCCTCCACTTT. It translates to CASSDTVSLPSYNSPLHF.

The sample holds a few counts of this clone. The gene calls are TRBV4-2 and TRBJ2-7, with D unresolved. The germline V gene has CDR1 LGHNA and CDR2 YNFKEQ. Trimming removed 0 bases at V and 2 bases at J, with 11 bases between. This CDR3 comprises 15 residues. The CDR3 DNA follows: TGTGCCAGCAGCCAAGACGGAACAGCGACCTACGAGCAGTACTTC. Translation gives CASSQDGTATYEQYF.

The rearrangement uses TRBV30 and TRBJ1-1, with 10 bases aligning to TRBD1. Germline CDR1 GTSNPN, CDR2 SVGIG (reference sequence). Trimming at V came to 4 bases and at J to 5 bases, leaving 4 bases not matched to a gene. The CDR3 covers 13 residues. This chain's CDR3 is CAWTRTGGTEAFF. CDR3 sequence (DNA): TGTGCCTGGACCCGGACAGGGGGGACTGAAGCTTTCTTT.

The chain recombines TRBV10-3 with TRBJ1-5; D remains unclear. The CDR3 runs 16 residues. V gave up 2 bases and J gave up 0 bases, with 11 bases separating them. Germline assignment: CDR1 ENHRY and CDR2 SYGVKD. DNA of the CDR3: TGTGCCATCAGTGAGGCGGCGGGAGGTAGCAATCAGCCCCAGCATTTT. It codes for CAISEAAGGSNQPQHF.

The DNA of the CDR3 is TGTGCCAGTAGTGCAACAGGGGGTTCTAATTCACCCCTCCACTTT. This sequence encodes CASSATGGSNSPLHF. The rearrangement links TRBV19 to TRBJ1-6, with 8 positions matching TRBD1. Germline-derived CDR1 and CDR2 are LNHDA and SQIVND (reference sequence). The CDR3 is made up of 15 amino acids. Unmatched junction bases numbered 6, after V lost 5 bases and J lost 6 bases.

The chain recombines TRBV10-1 with TRBJ1-1; D gene uncertain. The germline V gene encodes CDR1 WNHNN and CDR2 SYGVQD (reference sequence). The V end was cut by 4 bases, the J end by 0 bases, with 6 bases between. The CDR3 consists of 13 residues. DNA of the CDR3: TGCGCCAGCAGTGCGAGTGTGAACACTGAAGCTTTCTTT. Its protein is CASSASVNTEAFF.

The gene calls are TRBV6-5 and TRBJ1-1, with D possibly matching TRBD1 (5 bases). Germline V gene lookup returns CDR1 MNHEY and CDR2 SVGAGI. This CDR3 is 16 amino acids long. V gave up 1 base and J gave up 0 bases, with 12 bases separating them. CDR3 DNA sequence: TGTGCCAGCAGTTACTTACGGGACGGATTGAACACTGAAGCTTTCTTT. It yields the protein CASSYLRDGLNTEAFF.

V usage is TRBV6-5 and J usage is TRBJ1-5; D remains unclear. Deletions cut 6 bases from V and 1 base from J, with 7 bases between. This CDR3 spans 13 amino acids. Germline CDR1 and CDR2: MNHEY and SVGAGI. The CDR3 bases are TGTGCCAGCAGCACCCAAAGCAATCAGCCCCAGCATTTT. Residues: CASSTQSNQPQHF.

The count of this clone is one. V and J are TRBV9 and TRBJ1-2; perhaps TRBD1 as D (5 bases). Trimming shortened V by 5 bases and J by 3 bases, and 8 bases separated the two germline ends. There are 12 residues in the CDR3. Germline V gene lookup returns CDR1 SGDLS and CDR2 YYNGEE. The CDR3 region has the DNA TGTGCCAGCAGTCCGGGGGACTATGGCTACACCTTC. This encodes CASSPGDYGYTF.